The 25 T cell receptor beta chains given below trace back to one sample, sequenced in a study of early T cells in non-severe SARS-CoV-2 infection. TCRdb ran MiXCR on the 5' RACE reads and lists one entry per CDR3 protein. The top ten hold around 7.7% of the sample, which has some 42,000 distinct CDR3 sequences, about 5.9% seen once. Source: whole blood, taken at baseline. The receptors here all came from an adult who was a healthcare worker with PCR-confirmed SARS-CoV-2 infection or an uninfected control (not recorded which).

This clonotype was counted only a few times. The chain combines TRBV12-3 or TRBV12-4 with TRBJ2-2; 7 nucleotides match TRBD1. Germline trimming cut 6 bases from V and 5 bases from J; bases unmatched to any gene: 0. The CDR3 is 12 residues long. The CDR3 sequence: CASRTGTGELFF. The DNA of the CDR3 is TGTGCCAGCAGGACAGGGACCGGGGAGCTGTTTTTT.

This clonotype has only a few counts. The V and J genes are TRBV28 and TRBJ2-2, with a tentative D call TRBD2 (5 bases). This CDR3 has 13 residues. Germline CDR1 and CDR2: MDHEN and SYDVKM. Deletions cut 6 bases from V and 6 bases from J, with 11 bases between. The CDR3 region is CASRPTRSGELFF. CDR3 coding DNA: TGTGCCAGCAGGCCAACTAGGTCCGGGGAGCTGTTTTTT.

This clonotype has a handful of counts. This chain uses TRBV11-3 with TRBJ2-1, with TRBD2 matching 9 bases. The CDR3 totals 14 residues. J lost 10 bases, V lost 4 bases, and 8 bases had no gene match. Germline V gives CDR1 SGHNT, CDR2 YENEEA. The CDR3 bases are TGTGCCAGCAGCTCGGGTAGCGGGGGTAGCGAGCAGTTCTTC. Translation: CASSSGSGGSEQFF.

This chain uses TRBV6-6 with TRBJ2-3, with D tentatively TRBD1 (5 bases). From germline, CDR1 is MNHNY and CDR2 SVGAGI (reference sequence). This CDR3 region has 14 residues. Trimming removed 8 bases from V and 2 bases from J, with 14 bases in between. The CDR3 nucleotides read TGTGCCAGCCGCGGACGACAGTCCACAGATACGCAGTATTTT. It codes for CASRGRQSTDTQYF.

A few counts support this clonotype. The chain combines TRBV5-1 with TRBJ2-5; TRBD1 is a possible D gene (6 bases). V lost 0 bases to trimming and J lost 5 bases, with 11 bases between them. CDR1 is SGHRS, CDR2 YFSETQ, per germline. The CDR3 consists of 14 residues. The chain's CDR3 is CASSLVAGEETQYF. CDR3 coding DNA: TGCGCCAGCAGCTTGGTTGCAGGGGAGGAGACCCAGTACTTC.

This clonotype has a handful of counts. This chain connects TRBV20-1 to TRBJ1-1; a weak D match, TRBD1 (5 bases). The CDR3 is 13 amino acids. The germline CDR1 and CDR2 sequences are DFQATT and SNEGSKA (reference sequence). Trimming took 5 bases from V and 5 from J, leaving 15 bases between them. In DNA form, the CDR3 reads TGCAGTGCTTCTTGGGGGGGTAAAACTGAAGCTTTCTTT. This gives the protein CSASWGGKTEAFF.

This clonotype occurred a few times. The V call is TRBV7-6, the J call TRBJ2-3; D is perhaps TRBD1 (5 bases). CDR3 length: 13 amino acids. V was pared by 1 base and J by 6 bases, with 8 bases between. Germline V CDR1 and CDR2: SGHVS, FNYEAQ. The CDR3 sequence: CASSLVAGDTQYF. CDR3 nucleotides: TGTGCCAGCAGCTTAGTGGCAGGGGATACGCAGTATTTT.

This clonotype was seen a few times. The chain combines TRBV6-2 or TRBV6-3 with TRBJ1-2, with 9 bases aligning to TRBD1. Germline CDR1 is MNHEY and CDR2 is SVGEGT. The CDR3 spans 15 residues. V shed 6 bases, J shed 9 bases, and the junction held 14 bases outside the gene matches. The CDR3 here is CASSYGWTGAPSYTF. CDR3 coding DNA: TGTGCCAGCAGCTACGGTTGGACAGGGGCCCCTAGCTACACCTTC.

In this sample, this clonotype turned up many times. The V and J genes are TRBV5-1 and TRBJ1-1; TRBD1 is a possible D gene (6 bases). Germline loops: CDR1 SGHRS, CDR2 YFSETQ. CDR3 length: 14 residues. V was pared by 5 bases and J by 1 base, with 12 bases between. The CDR3 region is CASSVGTQNTEAFF. Here the CDR3 DNA reads TGCGCCAGCAGTGTCGGGACACAGAACACTGAAGCTTTCTTT.

The genes are TRBV20-1 and TRBJ2-5; tentative D call: TRBD1 (5 bases). The CDR3 is 14 residues long. The V end lost 1 base, the J end lost 3 bases, and 12 bases lay between the germline ends. The germline gives CDR1 DFQATT, CDR2 SNEGSKA (reference sequence). The CDR3 DNA reads as TGCAGTGCTAGAGCGGCAGGGCTAAAAGAGACCCAGTACTTC. Its protein is CSARAAGLKETQYF.

This clonotype was found a few times. The chain carries TRBV9 and TRBJ2-1, with 7 bases aligning to TRBD1. Germline CDR1 reads SGDLS; CDR2 reads YYNGEE. The CDR3 extends over 16 amino acids. With V trimmed by 0 bases and J by 1 base, 4 bases remained unmatched. The CDR3 nucleotides are TGTGCCAGCAGCGTAGCCGAGGGGGCGTCCTACAATGAGCAGTTCTTC. Protein product: CASSVAEGASYNEQFF.

This clonotype was found many times. This sequence joins TRBV14 and TRBJ2-7; D is possibly TRBD1 (5 bases). The CDR3 loop spans 14 amino acids. CDR1 is SGHDN and CDR2 is FVKESK in the germline V gene. The V gene lost 4 bases and the J gene lost 6 bases, with 16 bases spanning the gap. The CDR3 here is CASSPRQTPLEQYF. The CDR3 DNA is TGTGCCAGCAGCCCTAGACAGACCCCCCTCGAGCAGTACTTC.

The chain carries TRBV5-4 and TRBJ2-2; 7 bases are a match to TRBD1. J lost 3 bases, V lost 4 bases, and 9 bases had no gene match. Germline V gene sequence: CDR1 SGHNT, CDR2 YYREEE (reference sequence). The CDR3 is made up of 16 amino acids. CDR3 sequence reads: CASSPRQGSYTGELFF. The DNA for the CDR3 is TGTGCCAGCAGCCCTAGACAGGGCTCGTACACCGGGGAGCTGTTTTTT.

In this sample, this clonotype turned up a few times. The chain recombines TRBV5-1 with TRBJ2-2; TRBD2 is a possible D gene (5 bases). Germline V lookup: CDR1 SGHRS, CDR2 YFSETQ. Trimming took off 0 bases at V and 5 bases at J, with 11 bases between the two ends. The CDR3 is 15 residues long. The CDR3 is CASSLAGNPTGELFF. The CDR3 DNA follows: TGCGCCAGCAGCTTGGCGGGAAACCCAACCGGGGAGCTGTTTTTT.

The sample holds many counts of this clonotype. The rearrangement joins TRBV5-6 to TRBJ2-1, with 7 bases identical to TRBD2. J was trimmed by 10 bases and V by 5 bases; bases with no gene match: 3. Germline CDR1 is SGHDT and CDR2 is YYEEEE. The length of the CDR3 is 11 residues. The DNA for the CDR3 is TGTGCCAGCAGTAGGGAGGGGGAGCAGTTCTTC. It codes for CASSREGEQFF.

This clonotype showed up many times. This sequence joins TRBV6-2 or TRBV6-3 and TRBJ2-1; D uncertain. The CDR3 is made up of 14 amino acids. Looked up from germline, CDR1 is MNHEY and CDR2 is SVGEGT. V was cut by 2 bases and J by 7 bases, with 12 bases left in between. CDR3 coding DNA: TGTGCCAGCAGTTACCTATCTAAGCGTAATGAGCAGTTCTTC. It translates to CASSYLSKRNEQFF.

This clonotype was seen a handful of times. The chain couples TRBV24-1 to TRBJ1-2; D is unclear. The CDR3 runs 13 residues. Germline loops: CDR1 KGHDR, CDR2 SFDVKD. Trimming removed 2 bases at V and 6 bases at J, with 9 bases between. CDR3 nucleotides: TGTGCCACCAGTGATTCGCAGTGGGATGGCTACACCTTC. Amino acids: CATSDSQWDGYTF.

This clonotype was seen many times. The V call is TRBV7-8, the J call TRBJ2-5; D remains ambiguous. V lost 1 base, J lost 2 bases, and 8 bases lay in between. The CDR3 is 14 residues long. Germline V gene data show CDR1 as SGHVS and CDR2 as FQNEAQ. The CDR3 here is CASSLGRQQETQYF. The CDR3 DNA reads as TGTGCCAGCAGCTTAGGCCGACAACAAGAGACCCAGTACTTC.

At least ten counts were recorded for this clonotype. The rearrangement links TRBV7-9 to TRBJ2-4; D gene unclear. CDR1 is SEHNR, CDR2 FQNEAQ, per germline (reference sequence). The CDR3 totals 16 residues. Trimming pared 2 bases from V and 2 bases from J, leaving 13 bases between. The CDR3 DNA is TGTGCCAGCAGCTTATATGTACAACGAACCAAAAACATTCAGTACTTC. Encoded protein: CASSLYVQRTKNIQYF.

This clonotype appeared a few times. V usage is TRBV2 and J usage is TRBJ2-7, with 7 nucleotides matching TRBD1. The V gene end was trimmed by 5 bases and the J gene end by 7 bases; junction bases not matched to a gene: 8. The CDR3 length is 13 residues. Germline V gives CDR1 SNHLY, CDR2 FYNNEI. CDR3 sequence (DNA): TGTGCCAGCAGTTTCCCACAGGGGAGAGAGCAGTACTTC. It translates to CASSFPQGREQYF.

This clonotype has a count of ten or more. V is TRBV12-5 and J is TRBJ2-3, with 9 bases identical to TRBD2. The germline V gene has CDR1 LGHNT and CDR2 FRNRAP. This CDR3 is built from 15 residues. The V segment lost 6 bases and the J segment 1 base; nucleotides outside the gene matches: 5. The CDR3 DNA is TGTGCTAGTGGCAAAGCGGGGGGCCGCACAGATACGCAGTATTTT. It yields the protein CASGKAGGRTDTQYF.

This clonotype has a count of ten or more. The J gene is TRBJ1-5, the V gene TRBV7-2; D is possibly TRBD1 (6 bases). The germline V and J ends were trimmed by 4 bases and 6 bases, with 10 bases remaining between them. Germline assignment: CDR1 SGHTA and CDR2 FQGNSA. The CDR3 has 13 amino acids. The CDR3 protein is CASSWDKPQPQHF. The CDR3 DNA reads as TGTGCCAGCAGCTGGGACAAACCTCAGCCCCAGCATTTT.

This clonotype was counted only a few times. V gene TRBV4-3 combines with J gene TRBJ2-3, with no clear D. CDR1 and CDR2 from the germline V gene are LGHNA and YSLEER. There are 14 residues in the CDR3. Trimming shortened V by 0 bases and J by 2 bases, and 6 bases separated the two germline ends. CDR3 DNA sequence: TGCGCCAGCAGCCAAGACAGGAACACAGATACGCAGTATTTT. This translates into CASSQDRNTDTQYF.

In its sample, this clonotype was seen a few times. The V call is TRBV28, the J call TRBJ1-1, with D possibly TRBD1 on 5 matching bases. The CDR3 covers 15 residues. CDR1 and CDR2 (germline): MDHEN, SYDVKM. Trimming took off 7 bases at V and 0 bases at J, with 15 bases between the two ends. The CDR3 loop is CASTGDGYMNTEAFF. For the CDR3, the DNA is TGTGCCAGCACCGGGGACGGCTACATGAACACTGAAGCTTTCTTT.

In its sample, this clonotype was seen many times. The chain combines TRBV10-3 with TRBJ2-1; D may match TRBD1 or TRBD2 (5 bases each). The CDR3 extends over 13 amino acids. The V end lost 8 bases, the J end lost 5 bases, and 13 bases lay between the germline ends. Germline loops: CDR1 ENHRY, CDR2 SYGVKD. CDR3 nucleotide sequence: TGTGCCATCTCTCGGGACGGAAACAATGAGCAGTTCTTC. Translation: CAISRDGNNEQFF.